This T cell receptor (beta chain) derives from a study of cytomegalovirus exposure and HLA in healthy donors. Whole-study findings and limits: Most of the CMV-associated TCR beta chains (in a later analysis) appeared to be HLA-restricted. As a later analysis showed, a missense DCLRE1C variant was linked to trimming of TCR beta V- and J-genes. Associated with HLA alleles at 0.05 false discovery rate in a later analysis were about 17,000 TCR beta sequences.

60 Vbeta and 13 Jbeta primers were used in PCR. Profiled with immunoSEQ multiplex PCR; TCRdb holds only in-frame clones, not every one. The sample records 140,000 or so clones, approximately 85% being singletons. The CDR3 contains 15 residues. Germline CDR1 and CDR2: MNHEY and SVGAGI. V lost 2 bases and J lost 2, with 13 bases in between. Points on this clone: As yet, its antigen is unknown.

The chain has TRBV6-5 and TRBJ2-7; no firm D call. The receptor was isolated from a woman in her 40s in good health and CMV-seronegative. Sequencing was carried out using PBMCs. The CDR3 nucleotides read TGTGCCAGCAGTTACAACGCAGTGTACCCCTACGAGCAGTACTTC. It yields the protein CASSYNAVYPYEQYF.